This section outlines one TCR beta chain sequence together with its context. Its antigen remains unknown. Additional DNA sequences in this sample encode the identical CDR3. This sample was taken from a study of shared clonotypes between healthy human individuals. Study information: Three CD4 naive, three CD4 memory, two CD8 naive and one CD8 memory plate were used per donor. General observations from the study: Estimated richness was generally greater in naive than memory subsets.

Each sorted subset replicate got 200 ng genomic DNA, roughly 30,000 genomes. The method was immunoSEQ multiplex PCR; TCRdb's version includes in-frame clones alone and lacks a portion of them. The sample holds about 1.9 million clones, over 85% seen once. Germline CDR1 and CDR2: MDHEN and SYDVKM. Trimming removed 5 bases at V and 0 bases at J, with 10 bases between. This CDR3 has 14 residues. CD45RO-negative CD8 cells positively selected for CCR7 made up the naive population, which excluded terminally differentiated effector memory CD45RA+ cells. This chain links TRBV28 with TRBJ1-1; TRBD1 might be the D (5 bases). The clonotype was recovered from a man aged 18 to 35 in good health. Some clones in this sample may be carry-over from other donors' samples. The sequencing input was naive CD8+ T cells from PBMCs. CDR3 in DNA: TGTGCCAGCAGTCTCACCAGGGTGAACACTGAAGCTTTCTTT. Translation: CASSLTRVNTEAFF.